Following are 28 T cell receptor beta chains from one sample sequenced in a study of cytomegalovirus exposure and HLA in healthy donors. Both 60 Vbeta primers and 13 Jbeta primers went into the PCR. Repertoires were generated with immunoSEQ multiplex PCR, while TCRdb's copy carries only in-frame clones and drops some. The data contain 150,000 or so clones, 82% of them seen just once; the ten biggest clones take up around 6.6%. The sequencing input was PBMCs. Receptor source: a woman aged 45-60 years in good health and CMV-seropositive.

This rearrangement joins TRBV6-1 to TRBJ2-7, with D maybe TRBD1 (6 bases). CDR3 size: 17 residues. Trimming left V 0 bases short and J 2 bases short, with 17 bases between. Germline CDR1 and CDR2: MNHNS and SASEGT. The CDR3 DNA sequence: TGTGCCAGCAGTGAAGCGGTGCTGAGGACAGTCACCTACGAGCAGTACTTC. This translates into CASSEAVLRTVTYEQYF.

There are a few counts of this clone. This chain connects TRBV10-3 to TRBJ1-1; 7 nucleotides align to TRBD1. V lost 3 bases and J lost 4; bases outside the gene matches: 5. The CDR3 sequence is 14 residues long. Germline V gene sequence: CDR1 ENHRY, CDR2 SYGVKD. CDR3 bases: TGTGCCATCAGTGACTCCGGGACAGTCACTGAAGCTTTCTTT. Protein: CAISDSGTVTEAFF.

The genes are TRBV5-1 and TRBJ2-6; D is unresolved. Trimming left V 6 bases short and J 2 bases short, with 6 bases between. This CDR3 contains 13 residues. Germline V gene sequence: CDR1 SGHRS, CDR2 YFSETQ. The CDR3 loop is CASMSTGANVLTF. Here the CDR3 DNA reads TGCGCCAGCATGTCTACTGGGGCCAACGTCCTGACTTTC.

The gene calls are TRBV9 and TRBJ1-1; D unclear. V lost 3 bases and J 1 base, leaving 19 bases between the germline ends. The length of the CDR3 is 17 residues. Germline CDR1 is SGDLS and CDR2 is YYNGEE. The chain's CDR3 is CASSATGSPLPNTEAFF. CDR3 nucleotide sequence: TGTGCCAGCAGCGCAACCGGGAGCCCTTTACCGAACACTGAAGCTTTCTTT.

The CDR3: CASSLASLTANEKLFF. As DNA, the CDR3 is TGTGCCAGCAGTTTAGCCTCTCTGACAGCTAATGAAAAACTGTTTTTT. The V gene is TRBV28, the J gene TRBJ1-4; maybe TRBD1 (5 bases). The germline V gene has CDR1 MDHEN and CDR2 SYDVKM. V lost 2 bases and J lost 3, with 13 bases in between. The CDR3 contains 16 residues. The full variable domain, rest sourced from reference TRBV28 and TRBJ1-4, is DVKVTQSSRYLVKRTGEKVFLECVQDMDHENMFWYRQDPGLGLRLIYFSYDVKMKEKGDIPEGYSVSREKKERFSLILESASTNQTSMYLCASSLASLTANEKLFFGSGTQLSVL.

The chain uses TRBV19 and TRBJ2-7; TRBD2 matches at 11 bases. The CDR3 spans 14 residues. V gave up 3 bases and J gave up 4 bases; unmatched junction bases: 2. The germline CDR1 and CDR2 sequences are LNHDA and SQIVND (reference sequence). The chain's CDR3 is CASSMGLAVYEQYF. The CDR3 DNA sequence: TGTGCCAGTAGTATGGGACTAGCGGTTTACGAGCAGTACTTC.

V usage is TRBV30 and J usage is TRBJ2-7, with 8 bases matching TRBD1. Germline V gene data show CDR1 as GTSNPN and CDR2 as SVGIG (reference sequence). The length of the CDR3 is 15 residues. V lost 7 bases and J lost 3; bases outside the gene matches: 14. The CDR3 DNA reads as TGTGCCTCTTCGACAGGGGTCGGCTACTACTACGAGCAGTACTTC. This gives the protein CASSTGVGYYYEQYF.

This chain links TRBV7-9 with TRBJ1-3, with D uncertain. The CDR3 consists of 12 residues. Germline values: CDR1 SEHNR, CDR2 FQNEAQ (reference sequence). Trimming stripped 8 bases from V and 0 bases from J, with 5 bases between. This chain's CDR3 is CASVSSGNTIYF. The CDR3 DNA sequence: TGTGCCAGCGTTAGCTCTGGAAACACCATATATTTT.

The gene calls are TRBV10-2 and TRBJ2-1; tentatively, D is TRBD1 (5 bases). The V gene lost 10 bases and the J gene lost 0 bases, with 13 bases spanning the gap. Germline loops: CDR1 WSHSY, CDR2 SAAADI. There are 14 residues in the CDR3. The CDR3 spells CAIADSSSYNEQFF. The CDR3 DNA is TGCGCCATCGCCGACAGTTCCTCCTACAATGAGCAGTTCTTC.

V is TRBV4-1 and J is TRBJ2-7; TRBD1 matches at 10 bases. The CDR3 has 15 amino acids. Germline V gene data show CDR1 as MGHRA and CDR2 as YSYEKL. V shed 4 bases and J 3 bases; nucleotides not matched to a gene: 6. The CDR3 is CASSPGGTGDYEQYF. The DNA for the CDR3 is TGCGCCAGCAGCCCTGGTGGGACAGGGGACTACGAGCAGTACTTC.

The gene calls are TRBV11-2 and TRBJ2-7, with D maybe TRBD1 (6 bases). This CDR3 has 14 residues. The ends were cut back, 5 bases at V and 2 bases at J, with 13 bases in the middle. CDR1 SGHAT and CDR2 FQNNGV come from the germline V gene. CDR3 DNA: TGTGCCAGCAGCACTCGACAGGACACCTACGAGCAGTACTTC. Translated, it gives CASSTRQDTYEQYF.

This clone was found a few times. The DNA of the CDR3 is TGTGCCAGCAGGCCGCAGGCTAACTATGGCTACACCTTC. Translating gives CASRPQANYGYTF. The V gene is TRBV2, the J gene TRBJ1-2; D not certain. The ends were cut back, 6 bases at V and 0 bases at J, with 8 bases in the middle. Germline V gene lookup returns CDR1 SNHLY and CDR2 FYNNEI. This CDR3 has 13 residues.

The genes are TRBV21-1 and TRBJ1-2; the table's TRBD1 call for D was not verified on the DNA. TRBV21-1 is annotated as a pseudogene. The CDR3 contains 15 residues. The CDR3 DNA reads as TGTGCCAGCAGTCCGGCAGGGTCGACCAACTATGGCTACACCTTC. Amino acid sequence: CASSPAGSTNYGYTF.

This clone was detected only a few times. This chain connects TRBV30 to TRBJ2-2; TRBD1 might be the D (5 bases). Germline V CDR1 and CDR2: GTSNPN, SVGIG (reference sequence). The CDR3 extends over 14 amino acids. Deletions cut 3 bases from V and 1 base from J, with 9 bases between. CDR3 DNA sequence: TGTGCCTGGAGAGGGGCAGGGAACACCGGGGAGCTGTTTTTT. This sequence encodes CAWRGAGNTGELFF.

This chain links TRBV7-9 with TRBJ2-3; possibly TRBD2 for D (6 bases). V lost 2 bases and J 1 base, leaving 13 bases between the germline ends. Germline V gene sequence: CDR1 SEHNR, CDR2 FQNEAQ (reference sequence). The CDR3 loop spans 16 amino acids. CDR3 DNA sequence: TGTGCCAGCAGCTTACCGGGACCGGGGGGCACAGATACGCAGTATTTT. This codes for CASSLPGPGGTDTQYF.

The rearrangement uses TRBV19 and TRBJ2-7, with D possibly being TRBD1 (5 bases). V lost 4 bases, J lost 0 bases, and 7 bases lay in between. This CDR3 contains 13 residues. Germline-derived CDR1 and CDR2 are LNHDA and SQIVND (reference sequence). For the CDR3, the DNA is TGTGCCAGTAGTAAGACAGACTCCTACGAGCAGTACTTC. Its translation: CASSKTDSYEQYF.

This chain connects TRBV6-1 to TRBJ1-6; the match to TRBD1 covers 8 bases. The length of the CDR3 is 15 residues. CDR1 is MNHNS, CDR2 SASEGT, per germline. Trimming removed 7 bases from V and 9 bases from J; junction bases left unmatched: 11. DNA for the CDR3: TGTGCCAGCATTACAGGACAGGGTGATGGTTCACCCCTCCACTTT. Its translation is CASITGQGDGSPLHF.

The CDR3 DNA sequence: TGTGCCAGCAGCTTAGCGACGAGACTAGCGGATAATGAGCAGTTCTTC. The encoded protein is CASSLATRLADNEQFF. The rearrangement uses TRBV13 and TRBJ2-1, with 9 bases lining up with TRBD2. The germline V gene encodes CDR1 PRHDT and CDR2 FYEKMQ (reference sequence). This CDR3 region has 16 residues. V lost 1 base and J lost 7; bases outside the gene matches: 8.

The chain combines TRBV19 with TRBJ1-6; TRBD1 might be the D (6 bases). V shed 5 bases and J shed 8 bases, with 16 bases lying between them. This CDR3 comprises 15 residues. Looked up from germline, CDR1 is LNHDA and CDR2 is SQIVND (reference sequence). CDR3 residues: CASSPGVGRDSPLHF. The CDR3 region has the DNA TGTGCCAGTAGTCCAGGGGTCGGGAGGGATTCACCCCTCCACTTT.

V and J are TRBV6-5 and TRBJ1-2; 9 positions agree with TRBD1. V shed 5 bases and J 2 bases; nucleotides not matched to a gene: 6. From germline, CDR1 is MNHEY and CDR2 SVGAGI. The CDR3 spans 15 residues. CDR3 sequence reads: CASSPGQGNNYGYTF. The CDR3 region has the DNA TGTGCCAGCAGTCCCGGACAGGGGAACAACTATGGCTACACCTTC.

CDR3 coding DNA: TGTGCCAGCAGCCCCAGCGTGGGGGCGGTCGAAAAACTGTTTTTT. Its protein is CASSPSVGAVEKLFF. The V call is TRBV5-8, the J call TRBJ1-4, with D maybe TRBD1 (6 bases). Germline CDR1 reads SGHTS; CDR2 reads YDEGEE. This CDR3 is built from 15 residues. Trimming stripped 4 bases from V and 8 bases from J, with 18 bases between.

This chain uses TRBV28 with TRBJ2-7, with a weak D call TRBD1 (5 bases). The CDR3 sequence is 13 residues long. Trimming cost V 3 bases and J 6 bases, with 12 bases left between them. Germline V gene lookup returns CDR1 MDHEN and CDR2 SYDVKM. This chain's CDR3 is CASSLGPHGEQYF. The CDR3 coding sequence is TGTGCCAGCAGTTTGGGGCCCCACGGCGAGCAGTACTTC.

The rearrangement links TRBV18 to TRBJ2-1; 9 bases map to TRBD1. The CDR3 contains 16 residues. Germline assignment: CDR1 KGHSH and CDR2 LQKENI. The ends lost 3 bases at V and 9 bases at J; junction bases unmatched: 12. The CDR3 bases are TGTGCCAGCTCACCTCGGGACAGGGCGAAATTCAGTGAGCAGTTCTTC. It yields the protein CASSPRDRAKFSEQFF.

This clone was counted between two and nine times. This sequence joins TRBV4-3 and TRBJ2-2, with 9 bases that match TRBD1. V trimming: 1 base; J trimming: 7 bases; junction bases outside the gene matches: 10. In germline, CDR1 is LGHNA, CDR2 YSLEER. The CDR3 contains 17 residues. The CDR3 loop reads CASSQVWDRDLFGELFF. The CDR3 coding sequence is TGCGCCAGCAGCCAAGTATGGGACAGGGACTTATTCGGGGAGCTGTTTTTT.

V gene TRBV4-3 combines with J gene TRBJ2-1, with 10 nucleotides matching TRBD1. The CDR3 has 13 residues. Trimming removed 3 bases from V and 12 bases from J; junction bases left unmatched: 5. The germline gives CDR1 LGHNA, CDR2 YSLEER. The CDR3 sequence: CASSQDRDRGQFF. CDR3 bases: TGCGCCAGCAGCCAGGACCGGGACAGGGGGCAGTTCTTC.

As regards this clone: In the same sample, other DNA sequences code for this CDR3. The genes are TRBV11-2 and TRBJ1-2, with D tentatively TRBD1 (5 bases). Trimming removed 5 bases at V and 8 bases at J, with 15 bases between. Germline loops: CDR1 SGHAT, CDR2 FQNNGV. This CDR3 has 13 amino acids. The CDR3 loop is CASSRTGEWGYTF. The DNA for the CDR3 is TGTGCCAGCAGCAGAACAGGCGAATGGGGCTACACCTTC.

The V and J genes are TRBV6-5 and TRBJ1-1; D is ambiguous. CDR1 MNHEY and CDR2 SVGAGI come from the germline V gene. CDR3 length: 15 residues. Trimming shortened V by 0 bases and J by 0 bases, and 8 bases separated the two germline ends. The CDR3 DNA follows: TGTGCCAGCAGTTACTCGAGCCTCATGAACACTGAAGCTTTCTTT. Translation gives CASSYSSLMNTEAFF.

In the case of this clone: One end of the junction varies from germline; a read error may be responsible. V and J are TRBV7-9 and TRBJ2-7, with a possible D match to TRBD1 (6 bases). Germline V lookup: CDR1 SEHNR, CDR2 FQNEAQ (reference sequence). This CDR3 has 14 amino acids. The CDR3 here is CSSSFTGQSYEQYF. The CDR3 bases are TGTTCCAGCAGCTTTACAGGACAGTCCTACGAGCAGTACTTC.